Following are 27 T cell receptor beta chains from one sample sequenced in a study of T cells in Graves' hyperthyroidism and ophthalmopathy. The source material, RNA transcripts, was used to amplify TCR beta CDR3 regions. HTBI primers drove first-round RT-PCR of the TCR CDR3. Each CDR3 protein is one row after TCRdb ran MiXCR on the multiplex PCR reads. The sample consists of a few hundred thousand distinct CDR3 sequences, 17% of them appearing once. The sample consisted of blood. These receptors were taken from a woman between 50 and 59 years old with Graves' hyperthyroidism.

This chain connects TRBV20-1 to TRBJ2-5, with 12 bases matching TRBD2. V dropped 3 bases and J dropped 4; count of bases not matched to a gene: 9. CDR3 length: 16 amino acids. Germline lookup yields CDR1 DFQATT and CDR2 SNEGSKA (reference sequence). CDR3 DNA sequence: TGCAGTGCTAGTTCTTTAGGGACTAGCGGGTCAGAGACCCAGTACTTC. It is translated as CSASSLGTSGSETQYF.

The chain joins TRBV5-6 to TRBJ2-1; D gene ambiguous. Trimming shortened V by 2 bases and J by 1 base, and 16 bases separated the two germline ends. There are 17 residues in the CDR3. The V gene's germline CDR1 is SGHDT and CDR2 YYEEEE. CDR3 amino acids: CASSLIGLVTSYNEQFF. CDR3 nucleotides: TGTGCCAGCAGCTTAATCGGTCTAGTAACGTCCTACAATGAGCAGTTCTTC.

CDR3 residues: CASSSTGGAGSGYTF. CDR3 nucleotides: TGTGCCAGCAGTTCTACAGGGGGCGCCGGGTCGGGCTACACCTTC. The chain joins TRBV12-3 or TRBV12-4 to TRBJ1-2; 9 bases are a match to TRBD1. V dropped 4 bases and J dropped 8; count of bases not matched to a gene: 11. The CDR3 covers 15 residues.

This clonotype was seen many times. Germline is not matched at one junction end, which may reflect a read error. The CDR3 sequence is CSARDGPHEKLFF. DNA of the CDR3: TGCAGTGCAAGAGACGGACCCCATGAAAAACTGTTTTTT. The V and J genes are TRBV20-1 and TRBJ1-4; the D is unclear. The CDR3 runs to 13 residues. Germline lookup yields CDR1 DFQATT and CDR2 SNEGSKA (reference sequence).

This clonotype showed up many times. J is TRBJ1-1 and V is TRBV11-1, with D perhaps matching TRBD1 (6 bases). V was pared by 3 bases and J by 3 bases, with 17 bases between. This CDR3 is 16 amino acids long. Per germline, CDR1 SGHAT and CDR2 FQDESV (reference sequence). This CDR3 reads CASSFLSSRGDTEAFF. The CDR3 coding sequence is TGTGCCAGCAGCTTCTTAAGTAGTAGGGGGGACACTGAAGCTTTCTTT.

This clonotype has just a few counts. The V and J genes are TRBV29-1 and TRBJ2-1; D remains unclear. Per the germline V gene, CDR1 is SQVTM and CDR2 is ANQGSEA. The CDR3 is made up of 12 amino acids. V shed 3 bases and J shed 4 bases, with 7 bases lying between them. CDR3: CSVDETYNEQFF. In DNA form, the CDR3 reads TGCAGCGTTGATGAGACATACAATGAGCAGTTCTTC.

The rearrangement joins TRBV11-2 to TRBJ2-7; TRBD2 agrees at 12 bases. The V gene's germline CDR1 is SGHAT and CDR2 FQNNGV. CDR3 length: 16 residues. J lost 7 bases, V lost 5 bases, and 12 bases had no gene match. The CDR3 here is CASSGRLAGDFWEQYF. The CDR3 DNA sequence: TGTGCCAGCAGCGGAAGACTAGCGGGAGATTTCTGGGAGCAGTACTTC. Filled out from reference TRBV11-2 and TRBJ2-7, the complete variable domain reads EAGVAQSPRYKIIEKRQSVAFWCNPISGHATLYWYQQILGQGPKLLIQFQNNGVVDDSQLPKDRFSAERLKGVDSTLKIQPAKLEDSAVYLCASSGRLAGDFWEQYFGPGTRLTVT.

This clonotype was counted only a few times. The rearrangement joins TRBV6-5 to TRBJ1-5, with D hard to call. The CDR3 consists of 15 residues. Between the trimmed V and J ends, which lost 2 bases and 0 bases, there was a span of 8 bases. Per the germline V gene, CDR1 is MNHEY and CDR2 is SVGAGI. DNA for the CDR3: TGTGCCAGCAGTTACAAGGTCAATAGCAATCAGCCCCAGCATTTT. This encodes CASSYKVNSNQPQHF.

This clonotype was seen at least ten times. The V and J genes are TRBV27 and TRBJ2-1; D remains ambiguous. Trimming cost V 3 bases and J 7 bases, with 13 bases left between them. This CDR3 region has 14 residues. CDR1 is MNHEY, CDR2 SMNVEV, per germline (reference sequence). In nucleotides, the CDR3 is TGTGCCAGCAGTTTTGAGACAAGTCATAATGAGCAGTTCTTC. Translating gives CASSFETSHNEQFF.

There are a few counts of this clonotype. The rearrangement uses TRBV5-1 and TRBJ2-1; TRBD1 might be the D (5 bases). Per the germline V gene, CDR1 is SGHRS and CDR2 is YFSETQ. The germline V and J ends were trimmed by 1 base and 15 bases, with 17 bases remaining between them. The CDR3 consists of 13 residues. For the CDR3, the DNA is TGCGCCAGCAGCTTGTCCGTTTCGTCAGGGCGGTTCTTC. It encodes CASSLSVSSGRFF.

This clonotype was observed a few times. The chain combines TRBV28 with TRBJ2-2; D unclear. V was trimmed by 5 bases and J by 5 bases, leaving 9 bases between them. In germline, CDR1 is MDHEN, CDR2 SYDVKM. This CDR3 contains 13 residues. The CDR3 spells CASSLLSTGELFF. The CDR3 bases are TGTGCCAGCAGTCTGTTGTCGACCGGGGAGCTGTTTTTT.

The chain links TRBV27 to TRBJ2-1; TRBD2 agrees at 9 bases. Germline values: CDR1 MNHEY, CDR2 SMNVEV (reference sequence). There are 16 residues in the CDR3. With V trimmed by 3 bases and J by 5 bases, 8 bases remained unmatched. The CDR3 nucleotides are TGTGCCAGCAGTTTGGGGACTAGCTTGCCGAACAATGAGCAGTTCTTC. Translation: CASSLGTSLPNNEQFF.

Details on this clonotype: This may stem from a read error, because a much larger clone lies one nucleotide away. This rearrangement joins TRBV28 to TRBJ2-1, with 10 bases that match TRBD1. The CDR3 spans 15 residues. The germline V gene encodes CDR1 MDHEN and CDR2 SYDVKM. The CDR3 DNA is TGTGGCAGCAGTCTGACAGGGGGCGGATACAATGAGCAGTTCTTC. It codes for CGSSLTGGGYNEQFF.

The sample holds many counts of this clonotype. The V gene is TRBV27, the J gene TRBJ2-7; no reliable D call. This CDR3 has 13 amino acids. Deletions cut 5 bases from V and 0 bases from J, with 8 bases between. From germline, CDR1 is MNHEY and CDR2 SMNVEV (reference sequence). Written as DNA, the CDR3 is TGTGCCAGCAGTGACCAACCCTCCTACGAGCAGTACTTC. It specifies CASSDQPSYEQYF.

This chain uses TRBV30 with TRBJ2-2, with 8 positions matching TRBD1. V shed 0 bases and J 5 bases; nucleotides not matched to a gene: 5. The germline CDR1 and CDR2 sequences are GTSNPN and SVGIG (reference sequence). This CDR3 is built from 15 residues. Written as DNA, the CDR3 is TGTGCCTGGAGTGTATCAGGGGGCGCGACCGGGGAGCTGTTTTTT. Its translation: CAWSVSGGATGELFF.

This clonotype was detected only a few times. CDR3 region: CASNTGGGYYEQYF. CDR3 bases: TGTGCCAGCAACACCGGGGGTGGTTACTACGAGCAGTACTTC. The V and J genes are TRBV7-8 and TRBJ2-7; D may be TRBD2 (6 bases). V dropped 7 bases and J dropped 3 bases, with 16 bases sitting between them. Germline CDR1 reads SGHVS; CDR2 reads FQNEAQ. There are 14 residues in the CDR3.

This chain's CDR3 is CATSNQLEYNEQFF. CDR3 sequence (DNA): TGTGCCACCAGCAACCAACTTGAATACAATGAGCAGTTCTTC. The chain links TRBV15 to TRBJ2-1, with D unresolved. The CDR3 length is 14 residues. The V gene's germline CDR1 is LNHNV and CDR2 YYDKDF (reference sequence). Deletions cut 4 bases from V and 4 bases from J, with 11 bases between.

Many counts were recorded for this clonotype. The gene calls are TRBV11-2 and TRBJ2-2; D may be TRBD1 (5 bases). The CDR3 has 15 amino acids. The germline V gene has CDR1 SGHAT and CDR2 FQNNGV. Trimming left V 2 bases short and J 5 bases short, with 12 bases between. CDR3 DNA: TGTGCCAGCAGCTTACTGGCAGGGCGAACCGGGGAGCTGTTTTTT. Residues: CASSLLAGRTGELFF.

This clonotype was seen a few times. V usage is TRBV29-1 and J usage is TRBJ2-1; no clear D gene. CDR3 length equals 11 residues. The germline V gene has CDR1 SQVTM and CDR2 ANQGSEA. V lost 3 bases, J lost 5 bases, and 5 bases lay in between. The CDR3, as DNA: TGCAGCGTTGAGCCAGACAATGAGCAGTTCTTC. It yields the protein CSVEPDNEQFF.

A note on this clonotype: A junction boundary mismatches the germline segment, possibly from a read error. The CDR3 DNA follows: TGCAGTGCTAGAGTGGGACAGGGTAGCGATCAGCCCCAGCATTTT. Its translation is CSARVGQGSDQPQHF. V and J are TRBV20-1 and TRBJ1-5; TRBD1 agrees at 9 bases. From germline, CDR1 is DFQATT and CDR2 SNEGSKA (reference sequence). This CDR3 spans 15 amino acids.

This clonotype was seen more than once but under ten times. This chain joins TRBV7-3 and TRBJ2-1, with 8 bases lining up with TRBD1. V gave up 5 bases and J gave up 2 bases; unmatched junction bases: 5. This CDR3 spans 15 amino acids. Germline CDR1 reads SGHTA; CDR2 reads FQGTGA. As DNA, the CDR3 is TGTGCCAGCAGCCACACAGGGGGGACCTACAATGAGCAGTTCTTC. Amino acids: CASSHTGGTYNEQFF.

This clonotype was counted ten times or more. The chain joins TRBV2 to TRBJ2-7; D gene uncertain. The CDR3 is 13 amino acids. V lost 7 bases, J lost 2 bases, and 12 bases lay in between. Germline V gene sequence: CDR1 SNHLY, CDR2 FYNNEI. The CDR3 here is CASTGSTTYEQYF. CDR3 sequence (DNA): TGTGCCAGCACTGGGTCTACCACCTACGAGCAGTACTTC.

This chain joins TRBV20-1 and TRBJ2-1; D is unresolved. In germline, CDR1 is DFQATT, CDR2 SNEGSKA (reference sequence). The CDR3 length is 11 residues. Trimming removed 3 bases from V and 9 bases from J, with 9 bases in between. CDR3 residues: CSASRSGEQFF. CDR3 bases: TGCAGTGCTAGCCGGTCCGGTGAGCAGTTCTTC.

This clonotype appeared many times. This chain connects TRBV7-6 to TRBJ2-1; TRBD2 matches at 12 bases. The CDR3 has 19 amino acids. V lost 5 bases and J lost 5; bases outside the gene matches: 16. Germline V gene data show CDR1 as SGHVS and CDR2 as FNYEAQ. As DNA, the CDR3 is TGTGCCAGCAGCACGAAACTAGCGGGAGGTTACGGGGGGGACAATGAGCAGTTCTTC. As protein: CASSTKLAGGYGGDNEQFF.

This clonotype was counted ten times or more. The chain links TRBV20-1 to TRBJ1-1; D is unresolved. From germline, CDR1 is DFQATT and CDR2 SNEGSKA (reference sequence). CDR3 length: 12 amino acids. The V gene lost 7 bases and the J gene lost 1 base, with 10 bases spanning the gap. The chain's CDR3 is CSDGSENTEAFF. The CDR3 DNA sequence: TGCAGTGACGGGTCTGAGAACACTGAAGCTTTCTTT.

This clonotype was counted a single time. This rearrangement joins TRBV7-9 to TRBJ1-1, with D hard to call. V lost 5 bases, J lost 5 bases, and 9 bases lay in between. The CDR3 is 12 residues long. Germline V gene data show CDR1 as SEHNR and CDR2 as FQNEAQ (reference sequence). CDR3 coding DNA: TGTGCCAGCAGCCTCAGGCGAACTGAAGCTTTCTTT. Encoded protein: CASSLRRTEAFF.

Many counts were recorded for this clonotype. The chain is built from TRBV20-1 and TRBJ1-5; weak D call: TRBD1 (5 bases). V was shortened by 1 base and J by 7 bases, with 11 bases between the two germline ends. CDR3 length equals 13 residues. Looked up from germline, CDR1 is DFQATT and CDR2 is SNEGSKA (reference sequence). CDR3 nucleotide sequence: TGCAGTGCTAGAGGACCAGGGATCCAGCCCCAGCATTTT. The encoded protein is CSARGPGIQPQHF.